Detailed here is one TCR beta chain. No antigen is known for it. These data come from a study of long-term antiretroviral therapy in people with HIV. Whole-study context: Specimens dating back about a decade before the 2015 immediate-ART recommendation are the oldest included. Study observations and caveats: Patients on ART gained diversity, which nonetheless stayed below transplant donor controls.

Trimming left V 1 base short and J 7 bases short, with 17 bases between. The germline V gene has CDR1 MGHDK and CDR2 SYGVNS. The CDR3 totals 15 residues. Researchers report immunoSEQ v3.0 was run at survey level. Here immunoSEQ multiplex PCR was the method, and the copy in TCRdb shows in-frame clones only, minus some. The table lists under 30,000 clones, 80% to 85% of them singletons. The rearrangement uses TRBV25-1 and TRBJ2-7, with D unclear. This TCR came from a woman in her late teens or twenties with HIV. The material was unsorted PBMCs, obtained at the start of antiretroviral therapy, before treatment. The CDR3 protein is CASSESISLAPEQYF. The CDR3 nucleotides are TGTGCCAGCAGTGAATCTATCAGTCTCGCCCCGGAGCAGTACTTC.